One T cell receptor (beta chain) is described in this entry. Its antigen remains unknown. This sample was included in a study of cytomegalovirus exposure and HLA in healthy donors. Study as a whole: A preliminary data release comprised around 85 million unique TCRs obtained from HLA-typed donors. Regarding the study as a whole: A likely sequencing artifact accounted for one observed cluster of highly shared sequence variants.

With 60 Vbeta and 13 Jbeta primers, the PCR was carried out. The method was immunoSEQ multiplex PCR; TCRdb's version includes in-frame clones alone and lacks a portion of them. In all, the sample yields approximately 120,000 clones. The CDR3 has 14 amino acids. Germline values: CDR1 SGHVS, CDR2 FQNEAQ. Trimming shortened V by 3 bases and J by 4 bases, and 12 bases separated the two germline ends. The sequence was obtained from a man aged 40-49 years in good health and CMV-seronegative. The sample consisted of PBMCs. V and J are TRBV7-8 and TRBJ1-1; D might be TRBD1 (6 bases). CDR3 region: CASSFRGELTEAFF. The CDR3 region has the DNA TGTGCCAGCAGCTTCAGGGGAGAGCTCACTGAAGCTTTCTTT.